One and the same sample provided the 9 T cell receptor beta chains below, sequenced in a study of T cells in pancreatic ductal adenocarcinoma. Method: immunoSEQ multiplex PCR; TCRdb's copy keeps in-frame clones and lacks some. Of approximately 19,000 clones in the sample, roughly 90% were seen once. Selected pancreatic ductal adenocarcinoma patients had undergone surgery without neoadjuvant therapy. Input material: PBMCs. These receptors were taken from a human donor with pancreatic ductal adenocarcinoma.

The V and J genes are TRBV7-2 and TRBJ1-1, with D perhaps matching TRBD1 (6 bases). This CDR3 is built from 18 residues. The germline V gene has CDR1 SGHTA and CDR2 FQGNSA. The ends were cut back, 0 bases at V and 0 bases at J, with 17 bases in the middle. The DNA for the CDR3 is TGTGCCAGCAGCTTAGCCCTACAGGGAGGGCCGATGAACACTGAAGCTTTCTTT. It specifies CASSLALQGGPMNTEAFF. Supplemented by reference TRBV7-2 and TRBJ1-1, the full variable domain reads GAGVSQSPSNKVTEKGKDVELRCDPISGHTALYWYRQSLGQGLEFLIYFQGNSAPDKSGLPSDRFSAERTGGSVSTLTIQRTQQEDSAVYLCASSLALQGGPMNTEAFFGQGTRLTVV.

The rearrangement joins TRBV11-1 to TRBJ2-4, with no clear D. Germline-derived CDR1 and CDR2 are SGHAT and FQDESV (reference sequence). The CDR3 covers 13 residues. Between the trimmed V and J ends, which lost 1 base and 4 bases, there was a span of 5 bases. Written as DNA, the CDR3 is TGTGCCAGCAGCTTAGGGCAGAAAAACATTCAGTACTTC. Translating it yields CASSLGQKNIQYF.

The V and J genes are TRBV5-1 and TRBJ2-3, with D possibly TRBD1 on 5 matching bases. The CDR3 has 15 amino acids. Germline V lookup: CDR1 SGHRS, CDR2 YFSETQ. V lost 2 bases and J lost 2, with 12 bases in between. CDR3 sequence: CASSLSGIPTDTQYF. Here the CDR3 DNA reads TGCGCCAGCAGCTTATCAGGGATTCCCACAGATACGCAGTATTTT.

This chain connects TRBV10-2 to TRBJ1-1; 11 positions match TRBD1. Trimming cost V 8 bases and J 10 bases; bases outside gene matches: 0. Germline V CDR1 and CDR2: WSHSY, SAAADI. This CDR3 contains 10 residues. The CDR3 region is CASGTGGAFF. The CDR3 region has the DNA TGCGCCAGCGGGACAGGGGGAGCTTTCTTT.

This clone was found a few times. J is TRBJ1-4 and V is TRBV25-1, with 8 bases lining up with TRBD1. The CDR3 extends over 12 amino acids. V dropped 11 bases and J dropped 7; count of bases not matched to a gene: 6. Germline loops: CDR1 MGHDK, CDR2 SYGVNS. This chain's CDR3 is CAGQGRGEKLFF. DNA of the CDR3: TGTGCCGGACAGGGAAGGGGTGAAAAACTGTTTTTT.

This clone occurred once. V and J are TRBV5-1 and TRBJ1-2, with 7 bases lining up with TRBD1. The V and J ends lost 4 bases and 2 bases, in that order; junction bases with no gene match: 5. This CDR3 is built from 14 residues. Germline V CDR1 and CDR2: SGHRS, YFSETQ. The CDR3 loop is CASSPVQGNYGYTF. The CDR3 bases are TGCGCCAGCAGCCCCGTACAGGGGAACTATGGCTACACCTTC.

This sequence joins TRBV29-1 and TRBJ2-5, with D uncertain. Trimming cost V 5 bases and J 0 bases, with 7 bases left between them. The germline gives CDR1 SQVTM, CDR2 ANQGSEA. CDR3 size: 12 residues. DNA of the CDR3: TGCAGCGTTAAGCTGTACCAAGAGACCCAGTACTTC. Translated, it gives CSVKLYQETQYF.

The CDR3 loop reads CASTGGQGSYEQYF. The CDR3 coding sequence is TGTGCCAGCACGGGGGGACAGGGATCCTACGAGCAGTACTTC. This chain links TRBV2 with TRBJ2-7; 9 bases align to TRBD1. This CDR3 has 14 amino acids. Germline CDR1 is SNHLY and CDR2 is FYNNEI. The ends lost 7 bases at V and 1 base at J; junction bases unmatched: 5. The full variable domain, completed using reference TRBV2 and TRBJ2-7, is EPEVTQTPSHQVTQMGQEVILRCVPISNHLYFYWYRQILGQKVEFLVSFYNNEISEKSEIFDDQFSVERPDGSNFTLKIRSTKLEDSAMYFCASTGGQGSYEQYFGPGTRLTVT.

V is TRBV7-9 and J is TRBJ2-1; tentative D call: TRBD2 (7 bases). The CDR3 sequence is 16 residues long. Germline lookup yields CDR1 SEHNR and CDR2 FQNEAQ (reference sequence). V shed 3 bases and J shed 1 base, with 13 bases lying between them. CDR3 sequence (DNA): TGTGCCAGCAGCTTCACGGGGGGCGGTTCCTACAATGAGCAGTTCTTC. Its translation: CASSFTGGGSYNEQFF.